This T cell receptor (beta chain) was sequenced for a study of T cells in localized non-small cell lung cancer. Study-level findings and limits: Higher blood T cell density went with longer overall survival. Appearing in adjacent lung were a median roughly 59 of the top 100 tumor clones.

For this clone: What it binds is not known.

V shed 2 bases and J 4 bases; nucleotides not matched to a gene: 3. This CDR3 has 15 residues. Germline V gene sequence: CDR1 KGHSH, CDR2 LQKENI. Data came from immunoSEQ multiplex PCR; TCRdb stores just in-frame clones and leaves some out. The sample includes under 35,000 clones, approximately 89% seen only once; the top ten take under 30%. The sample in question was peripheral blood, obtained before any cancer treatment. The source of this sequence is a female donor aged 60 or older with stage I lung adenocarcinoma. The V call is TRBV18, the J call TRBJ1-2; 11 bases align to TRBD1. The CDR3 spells CASSPGQGASYGYTF. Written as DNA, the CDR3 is TGTGCCAGCTCACCAGGACAGGGGGCGAGCTATGGCTACACCTTC.